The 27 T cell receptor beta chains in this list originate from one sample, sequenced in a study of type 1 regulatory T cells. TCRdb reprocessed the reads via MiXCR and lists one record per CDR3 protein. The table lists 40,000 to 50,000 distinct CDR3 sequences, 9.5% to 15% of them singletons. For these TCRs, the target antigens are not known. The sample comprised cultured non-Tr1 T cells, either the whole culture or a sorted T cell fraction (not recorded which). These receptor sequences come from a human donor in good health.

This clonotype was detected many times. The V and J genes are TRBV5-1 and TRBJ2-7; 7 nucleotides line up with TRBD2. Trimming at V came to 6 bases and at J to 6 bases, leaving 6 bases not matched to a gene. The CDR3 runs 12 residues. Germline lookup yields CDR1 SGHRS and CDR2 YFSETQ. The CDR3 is CASKAGAGEQYF. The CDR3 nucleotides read TGCGCCAGCAAGGCGGGAGCGGGCGAGCAGTACTTC.

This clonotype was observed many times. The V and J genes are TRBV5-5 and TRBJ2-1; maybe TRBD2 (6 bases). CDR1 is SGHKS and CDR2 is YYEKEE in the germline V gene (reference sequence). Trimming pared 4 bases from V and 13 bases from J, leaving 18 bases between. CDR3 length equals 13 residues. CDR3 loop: CASSQPGLGNQFF. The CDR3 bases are TGTGCCAGCAGCCAACCGGGACTCGGGAACCAGTTCTTC.

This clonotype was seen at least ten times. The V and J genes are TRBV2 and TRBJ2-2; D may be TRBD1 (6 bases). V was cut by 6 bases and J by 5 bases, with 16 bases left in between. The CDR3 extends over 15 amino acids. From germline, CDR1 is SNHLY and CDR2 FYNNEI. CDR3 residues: CASSGGQFRTGELFF. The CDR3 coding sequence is TGTGCCAGCAGCGGTGGACAGTTTAGGACCGGGGAGCTGTTTTTT.

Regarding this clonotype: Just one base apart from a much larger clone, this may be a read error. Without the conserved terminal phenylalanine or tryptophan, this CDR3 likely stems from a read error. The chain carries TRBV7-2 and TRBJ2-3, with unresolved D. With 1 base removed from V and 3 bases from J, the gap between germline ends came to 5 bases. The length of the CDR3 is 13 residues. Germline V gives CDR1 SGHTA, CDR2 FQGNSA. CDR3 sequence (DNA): TGTGCCAGCAGCTTAGGCCCAACAGATACGCAGTATTCT. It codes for CASSLGPTDTQYS.

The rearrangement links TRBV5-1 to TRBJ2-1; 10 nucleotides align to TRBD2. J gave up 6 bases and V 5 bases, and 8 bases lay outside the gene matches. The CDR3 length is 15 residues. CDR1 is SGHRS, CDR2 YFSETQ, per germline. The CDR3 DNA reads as TGCGCCAGCAGTCTAGCGGGAGTGTGGGGCAATGAGCAGTTCTTC. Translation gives CASSLAGVWGNEQFF.

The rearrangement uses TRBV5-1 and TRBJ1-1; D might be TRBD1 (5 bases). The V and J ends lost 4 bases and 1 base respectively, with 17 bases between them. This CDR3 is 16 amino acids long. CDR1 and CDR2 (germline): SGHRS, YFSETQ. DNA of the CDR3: TGCGCCAGCAGCCCGGTGGGGGGGATGGCGAACACTGAAGCTTTCTTT. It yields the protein CASSPVGGMANTEAFF.

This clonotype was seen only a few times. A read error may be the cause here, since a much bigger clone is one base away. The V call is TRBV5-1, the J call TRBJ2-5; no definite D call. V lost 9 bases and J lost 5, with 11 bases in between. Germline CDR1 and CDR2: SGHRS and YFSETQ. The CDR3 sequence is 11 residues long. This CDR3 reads CANTVKETQYF. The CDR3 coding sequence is TGCGCCAACACTGTGAAGGAGACCCAGTACTTC.

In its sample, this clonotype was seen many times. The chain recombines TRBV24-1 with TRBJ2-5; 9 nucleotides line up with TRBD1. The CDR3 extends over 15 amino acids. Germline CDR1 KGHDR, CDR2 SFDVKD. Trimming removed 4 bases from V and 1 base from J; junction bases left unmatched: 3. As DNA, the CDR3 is TGTGCCACCAGTGAGGGACAGGGACCCCAAGAGACCCAGTACTTC. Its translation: CATSEGQGPQETQYF.

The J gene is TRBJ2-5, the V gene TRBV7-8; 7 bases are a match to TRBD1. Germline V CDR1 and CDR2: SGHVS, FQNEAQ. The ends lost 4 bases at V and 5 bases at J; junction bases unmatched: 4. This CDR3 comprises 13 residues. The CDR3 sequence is CASSSTGWETQYF. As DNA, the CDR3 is TGTGCCAGCAGCTCGACAGGGTGGGAGACCCAGTACTTC.

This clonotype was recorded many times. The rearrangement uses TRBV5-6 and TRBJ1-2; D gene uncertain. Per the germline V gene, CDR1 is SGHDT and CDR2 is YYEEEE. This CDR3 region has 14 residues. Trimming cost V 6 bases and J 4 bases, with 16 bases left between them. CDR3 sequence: CASTPSKPFYGYTF. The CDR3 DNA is TGTGCCAGCACACCATCTAAACCTTTCTATGGCTACACCTTC.

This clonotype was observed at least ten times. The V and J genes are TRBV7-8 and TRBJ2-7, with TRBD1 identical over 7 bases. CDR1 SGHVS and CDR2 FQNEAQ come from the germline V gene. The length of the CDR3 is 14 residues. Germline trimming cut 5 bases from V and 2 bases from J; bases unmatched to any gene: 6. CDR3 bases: TGTGCCAGCAGCCAGACGACAGGGCCCTACGAGCAGTACTTC. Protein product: CASSQTTGPYEQYF.

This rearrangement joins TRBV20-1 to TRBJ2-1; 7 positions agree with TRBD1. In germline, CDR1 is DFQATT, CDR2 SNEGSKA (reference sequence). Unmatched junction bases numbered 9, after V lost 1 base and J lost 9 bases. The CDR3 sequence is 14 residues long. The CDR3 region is CSARGQTGTREQFF. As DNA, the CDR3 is TGCAGTGCTAGAGGTCAGACAGGGACCCGTGAGCAGTTCTTC.

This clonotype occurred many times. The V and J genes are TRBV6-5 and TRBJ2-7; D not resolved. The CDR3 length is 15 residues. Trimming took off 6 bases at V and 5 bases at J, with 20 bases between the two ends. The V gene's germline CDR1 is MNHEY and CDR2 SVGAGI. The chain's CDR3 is CASSPVLGSVDEQYF. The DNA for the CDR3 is TGTGCCAGCAGCCCAGTTCTGGGGTCGGTGGACGAGCAGTACTTC.

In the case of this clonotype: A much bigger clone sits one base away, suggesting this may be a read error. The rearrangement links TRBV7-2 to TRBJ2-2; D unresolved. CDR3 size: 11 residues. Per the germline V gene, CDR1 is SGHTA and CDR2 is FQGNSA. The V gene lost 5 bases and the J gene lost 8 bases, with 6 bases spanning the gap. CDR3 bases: TGTGCCAGCAGCCCCAGTGGGGAGCTGTTTTTT. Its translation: CASSPSGELFF.

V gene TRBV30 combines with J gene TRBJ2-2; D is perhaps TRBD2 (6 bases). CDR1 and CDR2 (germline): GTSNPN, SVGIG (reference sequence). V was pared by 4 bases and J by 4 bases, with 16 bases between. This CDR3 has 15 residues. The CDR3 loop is CAWTAAPGATGELFF. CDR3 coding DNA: TGTGCCTGGACCGCGGCCCCGGGAGCCACCGGGGAGCTGTTTTTT.

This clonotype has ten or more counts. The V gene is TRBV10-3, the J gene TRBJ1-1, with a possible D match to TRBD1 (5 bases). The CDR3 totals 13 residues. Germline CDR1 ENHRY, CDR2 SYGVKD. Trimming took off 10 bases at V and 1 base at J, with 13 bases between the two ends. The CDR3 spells CATRKGPNTEAFF. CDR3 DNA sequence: TGTGCCACAAGGAAGGGGCCGAACACTGAAGCTTTCTTT.

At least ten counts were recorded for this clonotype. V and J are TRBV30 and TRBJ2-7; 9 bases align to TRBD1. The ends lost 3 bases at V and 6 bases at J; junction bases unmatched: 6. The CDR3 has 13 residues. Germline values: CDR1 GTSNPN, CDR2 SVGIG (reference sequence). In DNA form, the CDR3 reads TGTGCCTGGAGGGGGACAGGGCACAGCGAGCAGTACTTC. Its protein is CAWRGTGHSEQYF.

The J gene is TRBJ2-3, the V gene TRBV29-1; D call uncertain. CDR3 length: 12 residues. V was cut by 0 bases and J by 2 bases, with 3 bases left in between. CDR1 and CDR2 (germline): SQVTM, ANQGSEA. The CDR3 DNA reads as TGCAGCGTTGAAGACACCACAGATACGCAGTATTTT. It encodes CSVEDTTDTQYF.

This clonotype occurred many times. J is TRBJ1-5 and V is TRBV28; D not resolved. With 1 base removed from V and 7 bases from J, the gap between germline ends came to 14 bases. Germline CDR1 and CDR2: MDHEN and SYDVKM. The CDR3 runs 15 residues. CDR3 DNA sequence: TGTGCCAGCAGTTTATTTTCGGCTGGGTTGCAGCCCCAGCATTTT. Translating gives CASSLFSAGLQPQHF.

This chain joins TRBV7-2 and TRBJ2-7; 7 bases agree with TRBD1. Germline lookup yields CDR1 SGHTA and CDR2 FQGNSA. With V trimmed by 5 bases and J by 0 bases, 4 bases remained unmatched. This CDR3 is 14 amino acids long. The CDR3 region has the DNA TGTGCCAGCAGCGAGAACAGGGGCTCCTACGAGCAGTACTTC. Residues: CASSENRGSYEQYF.

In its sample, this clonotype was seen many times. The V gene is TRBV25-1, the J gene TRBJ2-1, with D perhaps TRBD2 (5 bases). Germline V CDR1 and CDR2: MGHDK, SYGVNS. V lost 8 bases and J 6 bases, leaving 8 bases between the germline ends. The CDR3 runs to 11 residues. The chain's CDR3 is CASLTSNEQFF. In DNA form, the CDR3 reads TGTGCCAGCCTCACTAGCAATGAGCAGTTCTTC.

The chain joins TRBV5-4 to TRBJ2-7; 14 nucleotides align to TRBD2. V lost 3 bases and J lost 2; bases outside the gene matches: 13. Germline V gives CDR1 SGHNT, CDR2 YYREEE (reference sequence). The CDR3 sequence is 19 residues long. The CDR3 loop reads CASSSLQGLAGVGPYEQYF. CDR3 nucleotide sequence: TGTGCCAGCAGCTCACTACAGGGACTAGCGGGAGTAGGTCCCTACGAGCAGTACTTC.

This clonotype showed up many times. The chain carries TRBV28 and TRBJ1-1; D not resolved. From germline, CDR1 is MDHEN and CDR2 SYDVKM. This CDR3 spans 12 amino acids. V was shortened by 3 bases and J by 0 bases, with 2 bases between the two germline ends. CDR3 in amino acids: CASSFMNTEAFF. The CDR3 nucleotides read TGTGCCAGCAGTTTTATGAACACTGAAGCTTTCTTT.

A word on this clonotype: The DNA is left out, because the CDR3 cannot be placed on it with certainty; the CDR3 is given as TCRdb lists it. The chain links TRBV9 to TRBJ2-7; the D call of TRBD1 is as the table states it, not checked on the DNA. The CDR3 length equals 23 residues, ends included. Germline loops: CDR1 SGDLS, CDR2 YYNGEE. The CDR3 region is CAHPEDSSFYICSARENRYEQYF.

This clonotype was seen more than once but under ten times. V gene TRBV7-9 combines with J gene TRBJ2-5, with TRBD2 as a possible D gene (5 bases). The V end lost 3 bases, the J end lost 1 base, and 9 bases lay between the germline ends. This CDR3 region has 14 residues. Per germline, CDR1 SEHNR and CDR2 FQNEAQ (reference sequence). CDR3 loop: CASSFAAGQETQYF. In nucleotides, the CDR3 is TGTGCCAGCAGCTTCGCCGCGGGCCAAGAGACCCAGTACTTC.

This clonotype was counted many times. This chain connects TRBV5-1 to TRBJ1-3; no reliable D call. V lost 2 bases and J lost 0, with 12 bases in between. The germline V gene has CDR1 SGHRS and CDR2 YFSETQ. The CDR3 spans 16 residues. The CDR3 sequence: CASSLNGLGSGNTIYF. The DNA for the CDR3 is TGCGCCAGCAGCTTAAATGGTTTGGGCTCTGGAAACACCATATATTTT.

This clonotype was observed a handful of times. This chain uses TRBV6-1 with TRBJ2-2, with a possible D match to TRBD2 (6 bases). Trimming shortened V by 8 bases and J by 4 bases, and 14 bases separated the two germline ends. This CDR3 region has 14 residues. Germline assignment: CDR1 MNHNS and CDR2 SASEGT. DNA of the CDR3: TGTGCCAGCTACCCTGCGGGGAGCACCGGGGAGCTGTTTTTT. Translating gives CASYPAGSTGELFF.